This TCR beta chain was recorded in a study of blood T cell repertoires in COVID-19. Trimming removed 9 bases at V and 7 bases at J, with 13 bases between. Germline lookup yields CDR1 MRHNA and CDR2 SNTAGT. The CDR3 length is 13 residues. Generated by immunoSEQ multiplex PCR, the TCRdb table keeps only in-frame clones and is missing some. The data show approximately 300,000 clones, with 75% to 95% seen just once and about 6.8% held by the top ten. In Seattle, patients joined the study during active infection and were tracked longitudinally. This TCR was sampled from a woman in her thirties with COVID-19, enrolled during active disease. Material: peripheral blood. The chain carries TRBV6-4 and TRBJ1-6; a possible D gene is TRBD1 (6 bases). CDR3 sequence reads: CARQGESNSPLHF. CDR3 nucleotides: TGTGCCAGACAGGGAGAGTCCAATTCACCCCTCCACTTT.